The TCR beta chain described here comes from a study of shared T cell receptors in the human thymus (dated by TCRdb to 2020 to 2023). Background for the entire study: The study investigated the way shared, self-reactive T-cell receptor alpha chains are produced in the human thymus.

Library preparation was by the immunoSEQ multiplex PCR assay. The clones in this table, taken by TCRdb from immuneACCESS, are in-frame only. Not every clone is retained; where verified, under half of the shortfall comes from an unresolved V gene, and the cause of the rest is unknown. For this sample the table gives hundreds of thousands of clones, of which 87% were detected only once. About 0.0094% of the sample is taken by the ten largest. This clone has only a few counts. There is no known antigen for this receptor. No base quality values were provided; no much bigger clone lies one nucleotide off. CDR1 SGHTA and CDR2 FQGNSA are derived from the germline V gene. There are 19 amino acids in the CDR3, from cysteine to phenylalanine inclusive. The kept DNA is CDR3 alone, 57 bases in frame from the first base. V ends up 3 bases short and J 6 bases short, with an unmatched junction base count of 16. The sample was also linked to a second study, of human thymus T cells. As the second paper documents: In Finland, the donors were immunologically healthy infants who were having open corrective cardiac surgery for congenital heart defects. The thymus tissue came from surgical resects taken out during corrective cardiac surgery. Usage of V and J gene segments appeared to be biased in both the thymic and the peripheral blood repertoires. Highly overlapping thymic TCR repertoires among unrelated individuals were reported in the related research. The study described the TCR alpha and beta repertoires in fewer than 10 infant thymus samples and four matching peripheral blood samples. The cohort included about 6 male and a couple of female infants, with donor ages spanning 7 to 244 days. After being mechanically released from the tissue, thymocytes were kept at -70 degrees C in pellets of about 8.5-30 million cells. A QIAsymphony instrument was used to extract genomic DNA from the frozen cell pellets. The immunoSEQ multiplex PCR assay was used to amplify the TCRB and TCRAD loci from a standardized quantity of quality-controlled genomic DNA. The amplicons spanned the V(D)J region and were long enough to cover the CDR3 and allow V and J genes to be identified. The commercial immunoSEQ service was used to sequence amplicons on an Illumina platform. Primer bias and sequencing errors were corrected using previously described methods, and TCRAD and TCRB definitions followed the IMGT database. Analysis of the repertoires was done with immunoSEQ Analyzer 3.0 and VDJTools and included basic statistics, V/J segment usage, diversity estimates, rarefaction and pairwise overlap. Diversity was estimated using the Chao1, ChaoE, Efron-Thisted, Shannon and inverse Simpson indices, and was also estimated on datasets down-sampled to the size of the smallest sample. Repertoire overlap was determined by strict matching of CDR3 nucleotide sequence, V gene and J gene, and Jaccard-based multidimensional scaling clustering was applied. On average, approximately 790,000 unique TCRB clonotypes were obtained from thymus samples, compared with about 84,000 from blood samples.

The chain links TRBV7-2 with TRBJ2-3; a stretch of 12 junction bases matches TRBD2. The source material was thymocytes. This TCR derives from a boy younger than two with a congenital heart defect. Donor details come from another sample of the same person, matched by shared clones. The DNA sequence follows: TGTGCCAGCAGCTTTGGGTGGGCTAGCGGGAGGGGTGTCACGGATACGCAGTATTTT. This codes for CASSFGWASGRGVTDTQYF.